A single TCR beta chain is shown here with its context. This clonotype has a handful of counts. Its antigen specificity is not known. One base away there is no much larger clone; base qualities are not given. The sample is drawn from a study of identical twins (TCRdb year 2016). Broadly, across the study: To test whether fetal clonotypes persist, the study used deep sequencing on TCR alpha and beta repertoires from monozygotic twins, unrelated adults of various ages, and cord blood. To rule out contamination, the twin experiments were replicated at different times with different library preparation protocols. Results and caveats for the whole study, not just this receptor: Abundant cord blood beta clonotypes carried fewer insertions; young adult naive repertoires showed a weaker similar trend, while memory repertoires showed none. In monozygotic twins, recombination models systematically underestimated out-of-frame TCR alpha sharing, but the models matched the sharing seen between unrelated individuals. Compared with coincidental sharing between unrelated individuals, an excess of low generation-probability sequences was observed among out-of-frame TCR alpha sequences shared between twins. The excess sharing between twins in beta out-of-frame sequences was weaker because fewer shared sequences reduced the signal-to-noise ratio. Invariant T cells such as MAIT and iNKT could partly confound zero-insertion analyses, though diverse VJ usage argued against this for most clonotypes. Because the same donors could not be followed over many years, the conclusions relied on cross-sectional statistical analysis.

Library preparation used 5' RACE. Sequencing used an Illumina HiSeq 2000. Template switching introduced a universal primer binding site; the final cDNA contained a unique molecular identifier, enabling accurate counting of TCR cDNA molecules. Specific primers in the conserved constant-segment region were used to synthesize first-strand cDNA for TCR alpha and beta chains. To control for contamination, each cDNA library was double barcoded with a SMART-Mk sample barcode plus Illumina barcodes. TruSeq adapter sequences along with Illumina sample barcodes were introduced in two successive PCR steps. TCR alpha and beta cDNA libraries were sequenced on the Illumina HiSeq platform with custom primers. The study's processing was this. Raw reads were processed with MiGEC to extract unique molecular identifiers, and MiXCR was used to determine CDR3 positions. Recombination models were inferred per individual with the repgenHMM and IGoR tools using an EM algorithm. Shared clonotype analysis was performed with the tcR package in R, normalizing sharing by the product of cloneset sizes. Out-of-frame nonproductive sequences were analyzed to study raw recombination free of thymic and clonal selection effects. The public reads were reprocessed in TCRdb via fastp at Q25 and MiXCR, keeping in-frame beta chains. Identical CDR3 protein sequences are pooled into one entry, listed with their most common genes and DNA. TCRdb's processing, not the authors' own work, is the source of the V and J calls. The table for this sample lists about 280,000 distinct CDR3 sequences; more than 6.5% of them were counted only once. The top ten clones comprise about 2.1% of the sample.

There are 15 amino acids in the CDR3, from cysteine to phenylalanine inclusive. The entry retains the CDR3 DNA only, 45 bases that are in frame from base 1. Based on the germline V gene, the CDR1 and CDR2 sequences are MNHEY and SVGEGT. V loses 6 bases, J loses 4 bases, and the germline ends lie 15 bases apart. Every donor in the study was a healthy Caucasian. Three pairs of female monozygotic twins, all aged roughly 18 to 29 years, were included in the twin cohort. Miltenyi CD45RO+ enrichment and human naive T-cell isolation kits were used to isolate memory (CD45RO+) and naive T cells from PBMC. The same sample was also used in a study of yellow fever vaccine responses in identical twins. The second study also describes: The T cell response to vaccination in identical twins was reported by the authors to appear partly convergent and partly personalized. In identical twins, the study followed T cell clones that responded to the vaccine with precision.

Sequenced material: memory (CD45RO+) T cells sorted from blood. Reading the label with the study, this specimen's cell subset or site is: CD45RO+ enriched T cells. The TCR comes from a woman aged 18-29 years in good health. Recombination connected TRBV6-2 or TRBV6-3 to TRBJ2-2, and TRBD2 may be the D gene, going by 5 matching bases. The sequenced DNA: TGTGCCAGCAGCTCTGGGTCCGGGATCACCGGGGAGCTGTTTTTT. Translated, it reads CASSSGSGITGELFF.